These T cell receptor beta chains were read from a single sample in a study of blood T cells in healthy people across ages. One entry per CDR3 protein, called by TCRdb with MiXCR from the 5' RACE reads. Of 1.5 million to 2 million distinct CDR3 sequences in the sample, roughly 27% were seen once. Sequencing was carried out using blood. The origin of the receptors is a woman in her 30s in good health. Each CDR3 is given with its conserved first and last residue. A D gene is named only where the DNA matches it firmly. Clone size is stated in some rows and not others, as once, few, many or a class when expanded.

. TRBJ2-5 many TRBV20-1 TGCAGTGCTAGAGATCTGAGCGGAGAAGAGACCCAGTACTTC CSARDLSGEETQYF
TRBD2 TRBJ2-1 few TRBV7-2 TGTGCCAGCAGCCCCTGGACTAGCGGGAGAGGTCCGTACAATGAGCAGTTCTTC CASSPWTSGRGPYNEQFF
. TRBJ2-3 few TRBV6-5 TGTGCCAGCAGTTACGATAGGGGGGCAGATACGCAGTATTTT CASSYDRGADTQYF
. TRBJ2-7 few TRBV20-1 TGCAGTGCTAGAGATCGCTATCTTACCTACGAGCAGTACTTC CSARDRYLTYEQYF
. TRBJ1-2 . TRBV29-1 TGCAGCGTTGATAGCGAGGTTTATGGCTACACCTTC CSVDSEVYGYTF
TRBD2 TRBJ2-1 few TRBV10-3 TGTGCCATCAGTGAGTTCCAAACTCTAGCGGGGGGGCTGGATGAGCAGTTCTTC CAISEFQTLAGGLDEQFF
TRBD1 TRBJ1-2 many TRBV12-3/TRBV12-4 TGTGCCAGCAGCCCATTGGGACAGGCACGATCTAACTATGGCTACACCTTC CASSPLGQARSNYGYTF
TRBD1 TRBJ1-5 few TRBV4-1 TGCGCCAGCAGCCCCGGACAGGGGAGACAGCCCCAGCATTTT CASSPGQGRQPQHF
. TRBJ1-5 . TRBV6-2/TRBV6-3 TGTGCCAGCACCCCCGCAGGGTATCAGCCCCAGCATTTT CASTPAGYQPQHF
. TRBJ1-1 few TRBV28 TGTGCCAGCAGTTTACCCTGGACGGGGACTGAAGCTTTCTTT CASSLPWTGTEAFF
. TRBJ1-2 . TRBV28 TGTGCCAGCAGTCCCCCCGGGACGTACTCTGGCTACACCTTC CASSPPGTYSGYTF
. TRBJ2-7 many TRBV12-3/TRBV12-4 TGTGCCAGCGGGCCGACTACTCTCTACGAGCAGTACTTC CASGPTTLYEQYF
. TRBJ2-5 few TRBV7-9 TGTGCCAGCAGCTTAGTCGGCGCAATGGGGGAGCAGTACTTC CASSLVGAMGEQYF
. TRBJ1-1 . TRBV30 TGTGCCTGTTTGGGGGTCGCTAAAGCTTTCTTT CACLGVAKAFF
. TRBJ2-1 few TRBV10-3 TGTGCCATCAGTGAGGCCCGACAGTCCTTCTCCAATGAGCAGTTCTTC CAISEARQSFSNEQFF
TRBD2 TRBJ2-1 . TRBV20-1 TGCAGTGCTGGGGGAGGACTAGCGGGTTACAATGAGCAGTTCTTC CSAGGGLAGYNEQFF
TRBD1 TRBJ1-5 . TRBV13 TGTGCCTGCAGCTTCGACAGGGATCAGCCCCTGCATTTT CACSFDRDQPLHF
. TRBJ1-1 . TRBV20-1 TGCAGGGCCGGGGTCGTGACTAAAGCTTTCTTT CRAGVVTKAFF
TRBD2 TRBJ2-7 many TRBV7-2 TGTGCCAGCAGCTTAGCTGCTGGGACTAGCGGGAAATACGAGCAGTACTTC CASSLAAGTSGKYEQYF
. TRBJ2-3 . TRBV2 TGTGCCAGCAGTGAGCGGGGAGCAAATACGCAGTATTTT CASSERGANTQYF
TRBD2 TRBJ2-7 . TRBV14 TGTGCCAGCAGCCAAGGTGGGAGGGTCTCCTACGAGCAGTACTTC CASSQGGRVSYEQYF
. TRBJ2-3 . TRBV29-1 TGCGGCGTTGAGTGGGACACACCACAGGGAGATACGCAGTATTTT CGVEWDTPQGDTQYF
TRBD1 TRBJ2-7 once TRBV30 TGTGCCTGGAGGCTACAGGGGTCCTACGAGCAGTACTTC CAWRLQGSYEQYF
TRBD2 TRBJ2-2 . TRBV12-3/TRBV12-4 TGTGCCAGCACCCAGGGACTACCGAACACCGGGGAGCTGTTTTTT CASTQGLPNTGELFF
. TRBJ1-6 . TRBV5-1 TGCGCCAGCAGCACTACCAATACAGGGAGTAATTCACCCCTCCACTTT CASSTTNTGSNSPLHF
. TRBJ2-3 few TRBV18 TGTGCCAGCTCACCGGGGACCCGCACAGATACGCAGTATTTT CASSPGTRTDTQYF
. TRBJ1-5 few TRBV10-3 TGTGCCATCAGTGGGGTAAGGGGTAGCAATCAGCCCCAGCATTTT CAISGVRGSNQPQHF
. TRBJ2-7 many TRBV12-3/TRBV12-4 TGTGCCAGCAGTTACGGGATAGGCTACGAGCAGTACTTC CASSYGIGYEQYF
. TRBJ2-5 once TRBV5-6 TGTGCCAGCAGCATGGTGGGGGCCCCCAAAGAGACCCAGTACTTC CASSMVGAPKETQYF
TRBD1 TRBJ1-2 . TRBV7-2 TGTGCCAGCTTGCCGGACAGGGGAGAGGGCTACACCTTC CASLPDRGEGYTF
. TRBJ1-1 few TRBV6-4 TGTGCCAGCAGCAACGGACGGTTTAGTACTTTCTTT CASSNGRFSTFF
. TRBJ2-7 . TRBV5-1 TGCGCCAGCAGCTTGTCGCGGGTCGAGCAGTACTTC CASSLSRVEQYF
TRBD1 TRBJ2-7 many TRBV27 TGTGCCAGCAGTTTATCACAGGGGGCCTACGAGCAGTACTTC CASSLSQGAYEQYF
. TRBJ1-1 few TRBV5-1 TGCGCCAGCAGCTTCAACTGGGGCACTGAAGCTTTCTTT CASSFNWGTEAFF
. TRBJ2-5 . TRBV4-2 TGTGCCAGCAGCAAAGACCCGACCCAAGAGACCCAGTACTTC CASSKDPTQETQYF
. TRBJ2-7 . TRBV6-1 TGTGCCAGCAGTAAAGGGGACGGCCTCTACGAGCAGTACTTC CASSKGDGLYEQYF
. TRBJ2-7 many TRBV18 TGTGCCAGCTCCGCCCTGGGTGCGGGGGCCATCTCCTACGAGCAGTACTTC CASSALGAGAISYEQYF
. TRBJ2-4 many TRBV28 TGTGCCAGCAGTTCCCCTGGGGCGGGTCTAGCCAAAAACATTCAGTACTTC CASSSPGAGLAKNIQYF
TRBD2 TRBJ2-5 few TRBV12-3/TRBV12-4 TGTGCCAGCAGTTTAGCGGGAGGGCCGGGGACCCAGTACTTC CASSLAGGPGTQYF
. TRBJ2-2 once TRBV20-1 TGCAGTGCTAGAGATCTGGGCACCGGGGAGCTGTTTTTT CSARDLGTGELFF
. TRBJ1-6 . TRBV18 TGTGCCAGCTCACCACCCCGTGAGGGCCTTGGATCACCCCTCCACTTT CASSPPREGLGSPLHF
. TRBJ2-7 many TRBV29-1 TGCAGCGCCAAGAGAGATTACGAGCAGTACTTC CSAKRDYEQYF
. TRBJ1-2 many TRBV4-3 TGCGCCAGCAGCCAGGGCGGTGTGGGGGATAACTATGGCTACACCTTC CASSQGGVGDNYGYTF
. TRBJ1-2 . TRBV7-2 TGTGCCAGCACCCGACTCCGAAACTATGGCTACACCTTC CASTRLRNYGYTF
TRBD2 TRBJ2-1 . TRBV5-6 TGTGCCAGCAGCCTAACCCGGGACTACCACAATGAGCAGTTCTTC CASSLTRDYHNEQFF
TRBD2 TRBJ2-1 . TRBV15 TGTGCCACCAGCAGAGTGTCTAGCGGGAGAAATGAGCAGTTCTTC CATSRVSSGRNEQFF
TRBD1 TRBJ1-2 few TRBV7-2 TGTGCCAGCAGCCGCCTTGGGACAGGGGTTTTCGGCTACACCTTC CASSRLGTGVFGYTF
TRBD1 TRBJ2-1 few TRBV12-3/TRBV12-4 TGTGCCAGCCGGGACAGCTCCATTAATAAGCAGTTCTTC CASRDSSINKQFF
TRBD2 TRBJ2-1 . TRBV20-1 TGCAGTGCTAGGGTACCGGGGCTAGCGGGCAATGAGCAGTTCTTC CSARVPGLAGNEQFF
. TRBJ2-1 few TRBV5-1 TGCGCCAGCAGCTTGTACGGGGGACGGATCAATGAGCAGTTCTTC CASSLYGGRINEQFF
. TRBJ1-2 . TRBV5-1 TGCGCCAGTCAAGAACAGGTGTCTGGCTATGGCTACACCTTC CASQEQVSGYGYTF
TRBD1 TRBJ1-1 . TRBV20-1 TGCAGTGCCAAGGAAGGGGGCCCTATGAACACTGAAGCTTTCTTT CSAKEGGPMNTEAFF
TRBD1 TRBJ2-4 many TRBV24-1 TGTGCCACCAGTGACTACACAGGGGACATTCAGTACTTC CATSDYTGDIQYF
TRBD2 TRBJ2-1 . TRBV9 TGTGCCAGCAGCCCTACCAGGGGACTAGCGGACTCCAATGAGCAGTTCTTC CASSPTRGLADSNEQFF
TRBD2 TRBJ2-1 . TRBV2 TGTGCCAGCAGTGGTAGGACTAGCGGGAGCGGTGAGCAGTTCTTC CASSGRTSGSGEQFF